Listed below are T cell receptor beta chains from one sample, sequenced in a study of T cell clones after liver transplantation. Produced via immunoSEQ multiplex PCR; TCRdb's table is partial and in-frame only. The table records 55,000 to 75,000 clones, around 92% of them present only once. This specimen was CD4+ T cells from blood, taken about 27 months after liver transplant. These receptors came from a human patient who received a liver transplant. A share of the T cells may be of graft donor origin. Each CDR3 is given with its conserved first and last residue. D genes are given only for firm matches. Clone size, where shown, is once, few, many, or a class for clones that have expanded.

v_gene	j_gene	d_gene	abundance	CDR3aa	CDR3nt
TRBV20-1	TRBJ2-7	TRBD1	NA	CSTGDGYEQYF	TGCAGTACAGGGGATGGCTACGAGCAGTACTTC
TRBV10-3	TRBJ2-5	NA	NA	CAISEGQQETQYF	TGTGCCATCAGTGAAGGACAGCAAGAGACCCAGTACTTC
TRBV5-1	TRBJ2-7	NA	NA	CASRAGTAGSYEQYF	TGCGCCAGCAGAGCCGGGACGGCGGGCTCCTACGAGCAGTACTTC
TRBV11-2	TRBJ2-3	NA	NA	CASSLGLLAYTDTQYF	TGTGCCAGCAGCTTGGGCCTCTTAGCGTACACAGATACGCAGTATTTT
TRBV7-9	TRBJ2-5	NA	few	CSALAGETQYF	TGTTCGGCATTGGCAGGGGAGACCCAGTACTTC
TRBV2	TRBJ2-1	NA	NA	CASSEGGSGYNEQFF	TGTGCCAGCAGTGAGGGGGGAAGCGGGTACAATGAGCAGTTCTTC
TRBV27	TRBJ1-1	NA	NA	CASSNLGGNTEAFF	TGTGCCAGCAGTAATCTCGGGGGGAACACTGAAGCTTTCTTT
TRBV7-9	TRBJ1-2	TRBD1	NA	CASSGDSRQGYTF	TGTGCCAGCAGCGGGGACAGTCGCCAGGGCTACACCTTC
TRBV9	TRBJ1-1	NA	NA	CASSRYPEGTEAFF	TGTGCCAGCAGCCGCTACCCGGAAGGGACTGAAGCTTTCTTT
TRBV19	TRBJ1-1	NA	NA	CASSPSGNTEAFF	TGTGCCAGTAGCCCCAGCGGGAACACTGAAGCTTTCTTT
TRBV11-3	TRBJ2-3	NA	NA	CASSFTVYTQYF	TGTGCCAGCAGCTTTACAGTCTATACGCAGTATTTT
TRBV4-2	TRBJ2-6	TRBD1	NA	CASSQSDRISSGANVLTF	TGTGCCAGCAGCCAATCGGACAGGATCAGTTCTGGGGCCAACGTCCTGACTTTC
TRBV5-1	TRBJ1-3	NA	NA	CASSLGSTLENTIYF	TGCGCCAGCAGCTTGGGCAGTACACTGGAAAACACCATATATTTT
TRBV2	TRBJ2-1	TRBD1	once	CASSDQGAYNEQFF	TGTGCCAGCAGTGACCAGGGGGCTTACAATGAGCAGTTCTTC
TRBV5-4	TRBJ2-2	NA	NA	CASSLAGASYNTGELFF	TGTGCCAGCAGCTTGGCAGGGGCCTCCTATAACACCGGGGAGCTGTTTTTT
TRBV28	TRBJ1-1	NA	few	CASSKVQAFF	TGTGCCAGCAGTAAGGTCCAAGCTTTCTTT
TRBV15	TRBJ2-2	TRBD1	once	CATSKLWGQGNTGELFF	TGTGCCACCAGCAAGTTGTGGGGACAGGGAAACACCGGGGAGCTGTTTTTT
TRBV30	TRBJ2-7	NA	NA	CAWSGGFRDTSYEQYF	TGTGCCTGGAGCGGGGGATTCCGGGACACCTCCTACGAGCAGTACTTC
TRBV6-5	TRBJ1-1	NA	NA	CASSYFAGVNTEAFF	TGTGCCAGCAGTTACTTTGCAGGGGTGAACACTGAAGCTTTCTTT
TRBV25-1	TRBJ2-3	NA	NA	CASSEYQGLTDTQYF	TGTGCCAGCAGTGAATATCAAGGGTTGACAGATACGCAGTATTTT
TRBV4-1	TRBJ2-5	NA	NA	CASSQSPEETQYF	TGCGCCAGCAGCCAATCCCCTGAAGAGACCCAGTACTTC
TRBV15	TRBJ2-7	NA	once	CATRVGGGEGEQYF	TGTGCCACCAGAGTGGGAGGGGGAGAAGGAGAGCAGTACTTC
TRBV28	TRBJ1-5	NA	few	CASSLTPRREGNQPQHF	TGTGCCAGCAGTTTAACCCCGAGGAGGGAAGGCAATCAGCCCCAGCATTTT
TRBV5-1	TRBJ2-1	TRBD2	NA	CASSLTSGYNEQFF	TGCGCCAGCAGCTTAACTAGCGGTTACAATGAGCAGTTCTTC
TRBV5-1	TRBJ2-1	TRBD1	NA	CASSDRDRGIPYNEQFF	TGCGCCAGCAGCGACCGGGACAGGGGAATCCCCTACAATGAGCAGTTCTTC
TRBV4-1	TRBJ2-7	TRBD1	NA	CASSRREMGTGPIDEQYF	TGCGCCAGCAGTCGCCGGGAGATGGGGACAGGGCCAATCGACGAGCAGTACTTC
TRBV15	TRBJ2-3	NA	NA	CATSRVEDTQYF	TGTGCCACCAGCAGAGTAGAAGATACGCAGTATTTT
TRBV10-2	TRBJ2-7	NA	NA	CASSEVSSYEQYF	TGCGCCAGCAGTGAGGTCAGCTCCTACGAGCAGTACTTC
TRBV5-1	TRBJ1-1	TRBD1	NA	CASSSGTGVLWTEAFF	TGCGCCAGCAGCTCTGGGACAGGGGTGCTCTGGACTGAAGCTTTCTTT
TRBV5-1	TRBJ2-3	TRBD2	NA	CASSPGLATIRSTDTQYF	TGCGCCAGCAGCCCGGGACTAGCGACCATACGTAGCACAGATACGCAGTATTTT
TRBV7-8	TRBJ1-1	TRBD1	NA	CASSLKGGGEAFF	TGTGCCAGCAGCTTAAAAGGGGGCGGGGAAGCTTTCTTT
TRBV2	TRBJ1-1	TRBD1	NA	CASRLRTGANTEAFF	TGTGCCAGCAGATTAAGGACAGGGGCGAACACTGAAGCTTTCTTT
TRBV15	TRBJ1-3	TRBD1	NA	CATSRGDRENTIYF	TGTGCCACCAGCAGAGGGGACAGAGAAAACACCATATATTTT
TRBV28	TRBJ2-7	TRBD1	once	CASSPLGTRGIYEQYF	TGTGCCAGCAGTCCTCTGGGGACCAGGGGGATTTACGAGCAGTACTTC
TRBV4-1	TRBJ2-3	TRBD2	NA	CASSQSLAGVTDTQYF	TGCGCCAGCAGCCAAAGCCTAGCGGGGGTCACAGATACGCAGTATTTT
TRBV2	TRBJ2-5	NA	NA	CASSAESLATETQYF	TGTGCCAGCAGTGCGGAAAGCTTGGCAACGGAGACCCAGTACTTC
TRBV5-5	TRBJ2-7	NA	NA	CASSLDGDEQYF	TGTGCCAGCAGCTTGGACGGGGACGAGCAGTACTTC
TRBV5-4	TRBJ2-1	NA	NA	CASSLESSSNEQFF	TGTGCCAGCAGCTTGGAATCCTCGTCCAATGAGCAGTTCTTC
TRBV18	TRBJ2-3	TRBD2	NA	CASSANSGTSTDTQYF	TGTGCCAGCTCGGCAAACAGCGGGACTAGCACAGATACGCAGTATTTT
TRBV9	TRBJ2-5	TRBD1	NA	CASSVGQTGGFQETQYF	TGTGCCAGCAGCGTAGGGCAGACAGGGGGGTTCCAAGAGACCCAGTACTTC
TRBV28	TRBJ2-7	TRBD1	NA	CASSFTDRDSYEQYF	TGTGCCAGCAGTTTTACGGACAGGGACTCCTACGAGCAGTACTTC
TRBV5-8	TRBJ2-5	TRBD1	NA	CASSFGQGQETQYF	TGTGCCAGCAGCTTCGGACAGGGCCAGGAGACCCAGTACTTC
TRBV28	TRBJ2-1	NA	NA	CAHEGNSNEQFF	TGTGCCCATGAGGGGAACAGCAATGAGCAGTTCTTC